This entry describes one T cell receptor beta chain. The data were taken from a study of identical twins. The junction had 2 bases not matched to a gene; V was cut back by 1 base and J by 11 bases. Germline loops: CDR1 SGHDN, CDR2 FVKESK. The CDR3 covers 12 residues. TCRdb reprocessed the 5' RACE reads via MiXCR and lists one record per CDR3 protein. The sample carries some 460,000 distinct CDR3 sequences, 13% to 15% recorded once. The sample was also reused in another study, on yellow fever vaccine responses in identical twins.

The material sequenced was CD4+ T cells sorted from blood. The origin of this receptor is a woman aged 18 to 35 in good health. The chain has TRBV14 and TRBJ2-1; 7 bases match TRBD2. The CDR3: CASSQVGTKQFF. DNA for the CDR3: TGTGCCAGCAGCCAAGTTGGGACTAAGCAGTTCTTC. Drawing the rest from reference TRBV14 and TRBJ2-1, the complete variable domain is EAGVTQFPSHSVIEKGQTVTLRCDPISGHDNLYWYRRVMGKEIKFLLHFVKESKQDESGMPNNRFLAERTGGTYSTLKVQPAELEDSGVYFCASSQVGTKQFFGPGTRLTVL.